This T cell receptor beta chain was sequenced in a study of regulatory T cells in long-lasting Graves disease. Findings of the study overall: A limited number of samples was an acknowledged limitation. Tissue studied was limited to peripheral blood, excluding thyroid tissue.

TCR beta libraries were built with iRepertoire HTBI primers and Arm-PCR of CDR3 regions. MiXCR was run by TCRdb on the multiplex PCR reads, yielding one entry per CDR3 protein. The sample contains 200,000 to 250,000 distinct CDR3 sequences, about 19% of which appear only once. The CDR3 totals 14 residues. The germline V gene encodes CDR1 ENHRY and CDR2 SYGVKD. V gave up 4 bases and J gave up 3 bases, with 12 bases separating them. The time point is: newly diagnosed GD, antithyroid drugs for less than 3 months. Extracted PBMC RNA gave rise to the TCR library. In this cohort, patients came from an endocrinology department located in Xi'an, China. Tubes containing EDTA received nine milliliters of drawn peripheral blood. For this clonotype: The antigen remains unidentified.

This rearrangement joins TRBV10-3 to TRBJ1-1; a weak D match, TRBD1 (5 bases). The sequence derives from a female donor with Graves disease. Sequences were derived from peripheral blood mononuclear cells (PBMCs), sampled at new diagnosis, from a patient treated with antithyroid drugs. This chain's CDR3 is CAISAAGQDTEAFF. DNA of the CDR3: TGTGCCATCAGTGCAGCAGGGCAGGACACTGAAGCTTTCTTT.